This section outlines one TCR beta chain sequence together with its context. Its antigen is not known. The CDR3 consists of 15 residues. Germline V gene lookup returns CDR1 LNHNV and CDR2 YYDKDF (reference sequence). After removal of 1 base from V and 7 bases from J, the junction contained 8 bases not matched to a gene. This specimen comes from a study of post-analysis software for immune sequencing data. Study in general: The patients showed relapsing-remitting, secondary progressive and progressive-relapsing multiple sclerosis courses.

The library was made from cDNA and included unique molecular identifiers. Around 500,000 cDNA molecules came from 1 to 10 million T cells. TCRdb re-analysed the PCR reads in MiXCR, keeping a single row per CDR3 protein. The data show about 460,000 distinct CDR3 sequences, with 45% seen just once and about 12% held by the top ten. General study points: Controls showed lower frequencies than patients for several TRBV segments, and TRBV5-6, TRBV5-1 and TRBV20-1 were among these. Patients with multiple sclerosis recorded significantly lower normalized Chao1 diversity than controls, the study found.

This sequence joins TRBV15 and TRBJ1-2, with 8 bases aligning to TRBD1. The sequenced sample was blood. The sequence derives from a girl between 10 and 17 years old with multiple sclerosis. Here the CDR3 DNA reads TGTGCCACCAGCAGAGTGACAGGGGAGGTGGGTGGCTACACCTTC. Translated: CATSRVTGEVGGYTF.